Below are 2 T cell receptor beta chains sequenced from a single sample in a study of shared clonotypes between healthy human individuals. Produced via immunoSEQ multiplex PCR; TCRdb's table is partial and in-frame only. The data contain hundreds of thousands of clones, under 80% of them singletons. What was sequenced was memory CD4+ T cells sorted from blood. Subset given: CD45RA-negative fraction. The source of these receptors is a woman aged 25 to 39 in good health.

The chain has TRBV28 and TRBJ1-2; perhaps TRBD1 as D (6 bases). The CDR3 covers 15 residues. Between the trimmed V and J ends, which lost 6 bases and 4 bases, there was a span of 18 bases. Germline V gene data show CDR1 as MDHEN and CDR2 as SYDVKM. The chain's CDR3 is CASRATGIEPYGYTF. The DNA of the CDR3 is TGTGCCAGCAGGGCCACAGGGATAGAGCCCTATGGCTACACCTTC.

The rearrangement joins TRBV6-4 to TRBJ1-2, with 9 bases lining up with TRBD1. This CDR3 has 13 amino acids. V lost 6 bases, J lost 14 bases, and 13 bases stayed unmatched. The germline CDR1 and CDR2 sequences are MRHNA and SNTAGT. The CDR3, as DNA: TGTGCCAGCAGCCCAGCGGGACAGGGCGGTAGGACCTTC. It yields the protein CASSPAGQGGRTF.